This entry features one T cell receptor beta chain sequence. Its matching antigen is unknown. These data originate in a study of CD8+CD57+ T cells in acquired aplastic anemia. Study in general: On average, sorted CD4+ and CD8+ cells gave around 3.3 ug of DNA.

An expansion of CD8+CD57+ cells by flow cytometry had been shown in patients chosen for sequencing. CDR3 and TCR beta VDJ profiling relied on a genomic DNA template. From the reads, TCRdb called clonotypes with MiXCR, one entry per CDR3 protein. The sample has approximately 220,000 distinct CDR3 sequences, 47% seen once. With 7 bases removed from V and 4 bases from J, the gap between germline ends came to 17 bases. Germline V gene data show CDR1 as ENHRY and CDR2 as SYGVKD. The CDR3 length is 15 residues. The study's findings and limits: Patients had fewer than 35 CD8+ CDR3 sequences in common with controls (the shared set).

This receptor was identified in a human donor with aplastic anemia. Sample: sorted CD4+, CD8+, or CD8+CD57+ T cells (not recorded which) from PBMCs. The chain joins TRBV10-3 to TRBJ2-1, with TRBD2 as a possible D gene (5 bases). Here the CDR3 reads CAITRRAGPYNEQFF. In DNA, the CDR3 is TGTGCCATCACGCGGCGGGCGGGTCCGTACAATGAGCAGTTCTTC.